Listed here are 22 T cell receptor beta chains from one sample, sequenced in a study of blood T cell repertoires in COVID-19. Only in-frame clones appear in the TCRdb table, and some are missing; sequencing was by immunoSEQ multiplex PCR. Here the sample spans approximately 260,000 clones, 89% being singletons. Sample: peripheral blood. All receptors come from a man in his fifties with acute or convalescent COVID-19.

The V and J genes are TRBV5-1 and TRBJ2-6, with 7 positions matching TRBD1. CDR3 length equals 18 residues. V trimming: 0 bases; J trimming: 2 bases; junction bases outside the gene matches: 8. Germline lookup yields CDR1 SGHRS and CDR2 YFSETQ. The chain's CDR3 is CASSLVRTGRTGANVLTF. The CDR3 region has the DNA TGCGCCAGCAGCTTGGTGCGGACAGGACGAACTGGGGCCAACGTCCTGACTTTC.

The chain recombines TRBV5-1 with TRBJ1-4; 9 positions agree with TRBD1. V lost 0 bases and J lost 5; bases outside the gene matches: 2. Germline CDR1 reads SGHRS; CDR2 reads YFSETQ. This CDR3 contains 15 residues. The CDR3 bases are TGCGCCAGCAGCTTGGCCGGGACAGGGAATGAAAAACTGTTTTTT. Translation gives CASSLAGTGNEKLFF. Supplemented by reference TRBV5-1 and TRBJ1-4, the full variable domain reads KAGVTQTPRYLIKTRGQQVTLSCSPISGHRSVSWYQQTPGQGLQFLFEYFSETQRNKGNFPGRFSGRQFSNSRSEMNVSTLELGDSALYLCASSLAGTGNEKLFFGSGTQLSVL.

The chain uses TRBV7-3 and TRBJ2-7; possible D gene TRBD2, 5 bases. Germline V lookup: CDR1 SGHTA, CDR2 FQGTGA. V gave up 3 bases and J gave up 1 base, with 7 bases separating them. The CDR3 loop spans 13 amino acids. CDR3 loop: CASSFSGSYEQYF. CDR3 bases: TGTGCCAGCAGCTTTTCGGGGTCCTACGAGCAGTACTTC.

V is TRBV3-1 (or the pseudogene TRBV3-2) and J is TRBJ2-2; D is unresolved. The CDR3 totals 13 residues. Germline-derived CDR1 and CDR2 are LGHDT and YNNKEL (reference sequence). V was trimmed by 9 bases and J by 5 bases, leaving 13 bases between them. CDR3 region: CASFSLETGELFF. CDR3 nucleotide sequence: TGTGCCAGTTTCTCGCTGGAGACCGGGGAGCTGTTTTTT.

This clone was seen a handful of times. The chain combines TRBV6-1 with TRBJ2-7; maybe TRBD1 (5 bases). There are 13 residues in the CDR3. Trimming stripped 1 base from V and 4 bases from J, with 8 bases between. CDR1 MNHNS and CDR2 SASEGT come from the germline V gene. CDR3 protein: CASSEGTPYEQYF. The CDR3, as DNA: TGTGCCAGCAGTGAAGGGACACCTTACGAGCAGTACTTC.

J is TRBJ1-1 and V is TRBV20-1; no definite D call. V was shortened by 3 bases and J by 10 bases, with 9 bases between the two germline ends. Germline values: CDR1 DFQATT, CDR2 SNEGSKA (reference sequence). The CDR3 spans 10 residues. Here the CDR3 DNA reads TGCAGTGCTAGTCTAGAGAGAGCTTTCTTT. Protein product: CSASLERAFF.

This chain uses TRBV11-3 with TRBJ2-3, with D tentatively TRBD1 (6 bases). Between the trimmed V and J ends, which lost 0 bases and 4 bases, there was a span of 11 bases. Germline-derived CDR1 and CDR2 are SGHNT and YENEEA. The CDR3 is 15 amino acids. The CDR3 region is CASSLEAGEADTQYF. Here the CDR3 DNA reads TGTGCCAGCAGCTTAGAAGCAGGGGAAGCAGATACGCAGTATTTT.

To note about this clone: This CDR3 is also generated by other DNA sequences in the sample. The rearrangement uses TRBV28 and TRBJ1-6; 7 bases fit TRBD1. After removal of 4 bases from V and 0 bases from J, the junction contained 3 bases not matched to a gene. From germline, CDR1 is MDHEN and CDR2 SYDVKM. This CDR3 contains 16 residues. CDR3 sequence reads: CASSSGQRSYNSPLHF. CDR3 nucleotide sequence: TGTGCCAGCAGTTCGGGACAGCGCTCCTATAATTCACCCCTCCACTTT.

For the CDR3, the DNA is TGCGCCAGCAGCTCCTGGACTAGCGGGGGCACAGATACGCAGTATTTT. Translating gives CASSSWTSGGTDTQYF. The J gene is TRBJ2-3, the V gene TRBV5-1; TRBD2 matches 12 bases. Germline loops: CDR1 SGHRS, CDR2 YFSETQ. CDR3 length: 16 residues. The V segment lost 3 bases and the J segment 1 base; nucleotides outside the gene matches: 3. The full variable domain, rest sourced from reference TRBV5-1 and TRBJ2-3, is KAGVTQTPRYLIKTRGQQVTLSCSPISGHRSVSWYQQTPGQGLQFLFEYFSETQRNKGNFPGRFSGRQFSNSRSEMNVSTLELGDSALYLCASSSWTSGGTDTQYFGPGTRLTVL.

The chain joins TRBV2 to TRBJ2-1; 9 nucleotides match TRBD2. The V gene's germline CDR1 is SNHLY and CDR2 FYNNEI. The CDR3 spans 15 residues. V trimming: 8 bases; J trimming: 7 bases; junction bases outside the gene matches: 12. The DNA for the CDR3 is TGTGCCAGCCTCGCCCGGCGGGGGGGAGGGAATGAGCAGTTCTTC. As protein: CASLARRGGGNEQFF.

CDR3 region: CASSETGSHSYNEQFF. The CDR3 nucleotides are TGTGCCAGCAGCGAGACGGGGTCCCACTCCTACAATGAGCAGTTCTTC. This sequence joins TRBV9 and TRBJ2-1; D is possibly TRBD2 (5 bases). From germline, CDR1 is SGDLS and CDR2 YYNGEE. The CDR3 has 16 amino acids. With 3 bases removed from V and 0 bases from J, the gap between germline ends came to 13 bases. Combining the CDR3 with reference TRBV9 and TRBJ2-1 gives the whole variable domain DSGVTQTPKHLITATGQRVTLRCSPRSGDLSVYWYQQSLDQGLQFLIQYYNGEERAKGNILERFSAQQFPDLHSELNLSSLELGDSALYFCASSETGSHSYNEQFFGPGTRLTVL.

The rearrangement joins TRBV3-1 (or the pseudogene TRBV3-2) to TRBJ2-2; weak D call: TRBD1 (6 bases). CDR3 size: 17 residues. Trimming left V 3 bases short and J 2 bases short, with 16 bases between. The germline V gene encodes CDR1 LGHDT and CDR2 YNNKEL (reference sequence). The DNA for the CDR3 is TGTGCCAGCAGCCACCTCGCCCGGGACAAAAACACCGGGGAGCTGTTTTTT. It translates to CASSHLARDKNTGELFF.

This clone was found many times. This chain joins TRBV5-4 and TRBJ1-1; D is possibly TRBD1 (5 bases). Trimming pared 5 bases from V and 9 bases from J, leaving 11 bases between. The germline V gene has CDR1 SGHNT and CDR2 YYREEE (reference sequence). The CDR3 length is 11 residues. This CDR3 is CASSFQGKAFF. For the CDR3, the DNA is TGTGCCAGCAGTTTCCAGGGTAAAGCTTTCTTT.

This chain joins TRBV6-5 and TRBJ2-2, with TRBD1 as a possible D gene (5 bases). Germline CDR1 MNHEY, CDR2 SVGAGI. V was cut by 2 bases and J by 5 bases, with 15 bases left in between. The CDR3 is made up of 16 amino acids. The CDR3 DNA is TGTGCCAGCAGTTACGACAGTGCTCATGGAACCGGGGAGCTGTTTTTT. Protein sequence: CASSYDSAHGTGELFF.

CDR3 residues: CASSLPGLGTEAFF. CDR3 nucleotides: TGTGCCAGCAGCTTACCAGGGTTGGGCACTGAAGCTTTCTTT. The chain carries TRBV7-3 and TRBJ1-1; tentatively, D is TRBD1 (5 bases). Trimming pared 2 bases from V and 4 bases from J, leaving 11 bases between. This CDR3 is 14 amino acids long. Germline V lookup: CDR1 SGHTA, CDR2 FQGTGA.

The chain combines TRBV3-1 (or the pseudogene TRBV3-2) with TRBJ1-5, with 10 bases lining up with TRBD1. After removal of 4 bases from V and 5 bases from J, the junction contained 5 bases not matched to a gene. Germline V gives CDR1 LGHDT, CDR2 YNNKEL (reference sequence). This CDR3 contains 15 residues. CDR3 sequence reads: CASSPGQGIDQPQHF. CDR3 nucleotide sequence: TGTGCCAGCAGCCCGGGACAGGGGATAGATCAGCCCCAGCATTTT.

This chain connects TRBV4-1 to TRBJ2-7; 7 nucleotides line up with TRBD1. The CDR3 consists of 14 residues. CDR1 and CDR2 from the germline V gene are MGHRA and YSYEKL. Losses at the gene ends were 4 bases for V and 0 bases for J; bases not matched to a gene: 3. The CDR3 loop is CASSRGQLSYEQYF. Here the CDR3 DNA reads TGCGCCAGCAGCCGGGGACAGCTCTCCTACGAGCAGTACTTC.

J is TRBJ1-2 and V is TRBV7-2; D is uncertain. The CDR3 has 12 residues. The germline V gene has CDR1 SGHTA and CDR2 FQGNSA. V was cut by 3 bases and J by 11 bases, with 13 bases left in between. In nucleotides, the CDR3 is TGTGCCAGCAGCTTTAGCCGGGAAGTATACACCTTC. Its protein is CASSFSREVYTF.

For this clone: A junction end diverges from the germline sequence, so it may reflect a read error. The chain has TRBV7-7 and TRBJ2-3; 7 bases align to TRBD1. This CDR3 has 16 amino acids. Germline V CDR1 and CDR2: SSHAT, FNYEAQ (reference sequence). Written as DNA, the CDR3 is TGTGCTAGCAGCTTAGGGACAGATTTTGGCACAGATACGCAGTATTTT. It encodes CASSLGTDFGTDTQYF.

The gene calls are TRBV5-1 and TRBJ1-2; tentatively, D is TRBD1 (5 bases). The length of the CDR3 is 13 residues. V was pared by 4 bases and J by 6 bases, with 13 bases between. Germline lookup yields CDR1 SGHRS and CDR2 YFSETQ. CDR3 sequence (DNA): TGCGCCAGCAGCCTTCGGGGGACTAATGGCTACACCTTC. It specifies CASSLRGTNGYTF.

This chain joins TRBV18 and TRBJ1-2; TRBD1 agrees at 8 bases. The CDR3 consists of 15 residues. Germline-derived CDR1 and CDR2 are KGHSH and LQKENI. Germline trimming cut 4 bases from V and 2 bases from J; bases unmatched to any gene: 6. As DNA, the CDR3 is TGTGCCAGCTCACTAATGACAGGGGCGAACTATGGCTACACCTTC. As protein: CASSLMTGANYGYTF.

As regards this clone: Different DNA sequences within this sample yield the same CDR3. This rearrangement joins TRBV19 to TRBJ1-5; D remains ambiguous. The CDR3 covers 11 residues. Trimming stripped 3 bases from V and 7 bases from J, with 4 bases between. The germline V gene encodes CDR1 LNHDA and CDR2 SQIVND (reference sequence). The CDR3 nucleotides are TGTGCCAGTAGTATCGGGCAGCCCCAGCATTTT. Encoded protein: CASSIGQPQHF.